This is a list of T cell receptor beta chains from one sample in a study of cytomegalovirus exposure and HLA in healthy donors. The assay was immunoSEQ multiplex PCR, and TCRdb's table has in-frame clones only and misses some. The sample carries more than 90,000 clones, around 89% recorded once. Source material: PBMCs. The receptors were sampled from a man between 18 and 29 years old in good health and CMV-seronegative. Both conserved end residues are part of each CDR3. The D gene is left open where the match is weak. Clone size is given for some rows only: seen once, a few or many times, or a class if the clone is expanded.

v_call	d_call	j_call	cdr3_length	clone_size	cdr3_nt	cdr3_aa
TRBV7-2	-	TRBJ1-5	15	-	TGTGCCAGCAGCTCAAGATCAGGGTCCGGACAGCCCCAGCATTTT	CASSSRSGSGQPQHF
TRBV7-6	-	TRBJ2-6	16	-	TGTGCCAGCAGCTTAGCGGCGGGCTCTGGGGCCAACGTCCTGACTTTC	CASSLAAGSGANVLTF
TRBV14	-	TRBJ2-7	11	-	TGTGCCAGCAGCCGGAGCTACGAGCAGTACTTC	CASSRSYEQYF
TRBV12-5	-	TRBJ2-1	15	-	TGTGCTAGTGGTTCAATAGCGAGCTCCTACAATGAGCAGTTCTTC	CASGSIASSYNEQFF
TRBV5-4	-	TRBJ2-1	15	-	TGTGCCAGCAGCTTGGAGGGGGGGCCGTACAATGAGCAGTTCTTC	CASSLEGGPYNEQFF
TRBV27	TRBD1	TRBJ2-7	14	-	TGTGCCAGCAGTTCCTGGACAGGGGGAGGCGAGCAGTACTTC	CASSSWTGGGEQYF
TRBV5-6	TRBD1	TRBJ1-5	17	-	TGTGCCAGCAGCTTCAGGACAGGGGGCTCGGGCAATCAGCCCCAGCATTTT	CASSFRTGGSGNQPQHF
TRBV29-1	-	TRBJ2-2	12	once	TGCAGCGGGTCGGGGGTTGCCGGGGAGCTGTTTTTT	CSGSGVAGELFF
TRBV4-3	-	TRBJ2-2	16	-	TGCGCCAGCAGCCACGAGACAGGTTACCCTCCCGGGGAGCTGTTTTTT	CASSHETGYPPGELFF
TRBV6-1	TRBD2	TRBJ2-1	15	-	TGTGCCAGCAGTGAAGGAGGTATTAGCGGGAGGGGGCAGTTCTTC	CASSEGGISGRGQFF
TRBV7-2	-	TRBJ1-1	14	-	TGTGCCAGCAGCCTAGTACAGGGCAACACTGAAGCTTTCTTT	CASSLVQGNTEAFF
TRBV9	-	TRBJ2-2	13	-	TGTGCCAGCAGCGTAGCTTATACCGGGGAGCTGTTTTTT	CASSVAYTGELFF
TRBV7-9	-	TRBJ1-1	13	-	TGTGCCAGCAGCCCCGGGAGAGTCACTGAAGCTTTCTTT	CASSPGRVTEAFF
TRBV6-1	-	TRBJ1-5	16	-	TGTGCCAGCAGTGAGGGGGAGGGGCGATATGATCAGCCCCAGCATTTT	CASSEGEGRYDQPQHF
TRBV5-1	TRBD2	TRBJ2-1	14	-	TGCGCCAGCAGGGACGGGAGGACGAGCAATGAGCAGTTCTTC	CASRDGRTSNEQFF
TRBV10-2	TRBD1	TRBJ1-5	15	-	TGCGCCAGCAGTGCATCGACAGGGGGAAATCAGCCCCAGCATTTT	CASSASTGGNQPQHF
TRBV28	TRBD1	TRBJ1-5	15	-	TGTGCCAGCCTTCTATCGGGGACAGCCAATCAGCCCCAGCATTTT	CASLLSGTANQPQHF
TRBV11-3	-	TRBJ1-1	17	-	TGTGCCAGCAGCTCCTCGGGGGTAGGAACCATGAACACTGAAGCTTTCTTT	CASSSSGVGTMNTEAFF
TRBV6-1	-	TRBJ2-3	16	-	TGTGCCAGCAGTGAACAAAAGACAGCTAGCACAGATACGCAGTATTTT	CASSEQKTASTDTQYF
TRBV5-1	-	TRBJ2-6	14	once	TGCGCCAGCAGCCTCGGTTCCGGGGCCAACGTCCTGACTTTC	CASSLGSGANVLTF
TRBV4-2	TRBD2	TRBJ2-7	19	-	TGTGCCAGCAGCCACGCCGGGACTAGCGGGGGACCGAGCTCCTACGAGCAGTACTTC	CASSHAGTSGGPSSYEQYF
TRBV30	-	TRBJ2-7	14	-	TGTGCCTGGAGTATGCTAGCTACAACCTACGAGCAGTACTTC	CAWSMLATTYEQYF
TRBV5-1	-	TRBJ2-5	16	-	TGCGCCAGCAGCTTGTATGGTCCGGGGTACCAAGAGACCCAGTACTTC	CASSLYGPGYQETQYF
TRBV18	-	TRBJ1-1	14	-	TGTGCCAGCTCAATTAACGGACAGAACACTGAAGCTTTCTTT	CASSINGQNTEAFF
TRBV7-6	-	TRBJ2-5	12	-	TGTGCCAGCAGCTCGTACCAAGAGACCCAGTACTTC	CASSSYQETQYF
TRBV7-2	TRBD2	TRBJ2-7	16	-	TGTGCCAGCAGCTTAGCGCGCTCTAGCGGCTCCTACGAGCAGTACTTC	CASSLARSSGSYEQYF
TRBV19	TRBD1	TRBJ2-3	14	-	TGTGCCAGTAGTACCGGGACAGCCACAGATACGCAGTATTTT	CASSTGTATDTQYF
TRBV5-6	TRBD1	TRBJ1-2	17	-	TGTGCCAGCAGCCCAAGAGGACAGGGAGCTTTTTTCCGGGGCTACACCTTC	CASSPRGQGAFFRGYTF
TRBV27	-	TRBJ2-1	16	-	TGTGCCAGCAGCCACGGGACACTTAGGTCCTACAATGAGCAGTTCTTC	CASSHGTLRSYNEQFF
TRBV30	-	TRBJ1-1	13	-	TGTGCCTGGAGTGTAATCCGGACAAATGAAGCTTTCTTT	CAWSVIRTNEAFF
TRBV4-1	TRBD1	TRBJ1-1	15	-	TGCGCCAGCAGCCAAGGACAGGGAGGGAACACTGAAGCTTTCTTT	CASSQGQGGNTEAFF
TRBV28	-	TRBJ1-5	15	-	TGTGCCAGCAGCCAAGTACACGGGGGGGATCAGCCCCAGCATTTT	CASSQVHGGDQPQHF
TRBV28	TRBD1	TRBJ1-5	17	-	TGTGCCAGCAGCTACCCTAGGTACAGGGGCGGCAATCAGCCCCAGCATTTT	CASSYPRYRGGNQPQHF
TRBV25-1	-	TRBJ1-5	18	-	TGTGCCAGCAACGCGCCCCCGCGAAGGACAGAAAGCAATCAGCCCCAGCATTTT	CASNAPPRRTESNQPQHF
TRBV6-5	-	TRBJ1-4	14	few	TGTGCCAGCAGTTTCGGGATAACTAATGAAAAACTGTTTTTT	CASSFGITNEKLFF
TRBV10-3	-	TRBJ1-5	15	once	TGTGCCATCAGTGAGTCGGGAGATAGCAATCAGCCCCAGCATTTT	CAISESGDSNQPQHF
TRBV19	-	TRBJ1-1	14	-	TGTGCCAGTAGTTCCACAGGTATGAACACTGAAGCTTTCTTT	CASSSTGMNTEAFF
TRBV27	TRBD2	TRBJ2-5	15	-	TGTGCCAGCAGCCTTCTAGCGGGAGGACGAGAGACCCAGTACTTC	CASSLLAGGRETQYF
TRBV6-5	-	TRBJ1-1	14	-	TGTGCCAGCAGTCCCGTGGGGGGTTCCACTGAAGCTTTCTTT	CASSPVGGSTEAFF
TRBV7-9	-	TRBJ2-7	15	-	TGTGCCAGCAGCTCAGCGGGCCCTACGGGAGACGAGCAGTACTTC	CASSSAGPTGDEQYF
TRBV10-2	-	TRBJ2-3	13	-	TGCGCCAGCAGGACAGGCTACAAAGATACGCAGTATTTT	CASRTGYKDTQYF
TRBV7-6	-	TRBJ1-1	16	-	TGTGCCAGCAGCTTACAGTTCGGAGGGGAGAACACTGAAGCTTTCTTT	CASSLQFGGENTEAFF
TRBV5-1	-	TRBJ2-5	12	-	TGCGCCAGCAGAACCCGGGGAGAGACCCAGTACTTC	CASRTRGETQYF
TRBV25-1	TRBD2	TRBJ2-7	13	-	TGTGCCACCGCGACTAGCGGGAAACACGAGCAGTACTTC	CATATSGKHEQYF
TRBV29-1	TRBD1	TRBJ2-7	13	-	TGCAGCGTTCGGGAACAGGGGGCTGGGGAGCAGTACTTC	CSVREQGAGEQYF
TRBV5-5	-	TRBJ1-5	15	-	TGTGCCAGCAGCTTGGTTGTCGGGGTTGGCCAGCCCCAGCATTTT	CASSLVVGVGQPQHF
TRBV7-2	-	TRBJ2-5	14	-	TGTGCCAGCAGCCGCCTCGTGGTCGGGGAGACCCAGTACTTC	CASSRLVVGETQYF
TRBV15	-	TRBJ2-7	14	once	TGTGCCACCAGCAGTGACAGGAGCTCCTACGAGCAGTACTTC	CATSSDRSSYEQYF
TRBV7-2	TRBD1	TRBJ2-1	18	once	TGTGCCAGCAGCTCGACCCGATCCCGGACAGGGGGCCTCTTAGAGCAGTTCTTC	CASSSTRSRTGGLLEQFF
TRBV27	-	TRBJ1-1	18	-	TGTGCCAGCAGTCCGGACTGGTCTATGCCACTCCGAAACACTGAAGCTTTCTTT	CASSPDWSMPLRNTEAFF
TRBV2	TRBD2	TRBJ2-2	11	-	TGTGCCAGCCGGGGGGTAGGGGAGCTGTTTTTT	CASRGVGELFF
TRBV7-9	-	TRBJ1-2	16	once	TGTGCCAGCAGCTTAGAGACAGGAGGATTAGGGGGTGGCTACACCTTC	CASSLETGGLGGGYTF
TRBV27	-	TRBJ1-6	15	-	TGTGCCAGCAGCCGTACAGGGTTGGGTAATTCACCCCTCCACTTT	CASSRTGLGNSPLHF